Shown below are 24 T cell receptor beta chains from a single sample sequenced in a study of blood T cell repertoires in COVID-19. The method was immunoSEQ multiplex PCR; TCRdb's version includes in-frame clones alone and lacks a portion of them. The table includes under 350,000 clones, 86% detected once. Sequenced: PBMCs or T cells enriched from blood (not recorded which). Receptors originate from a woman between 18 and 29 years old who had recovered from COVID-19.

J is TRBJ2-7 and V is TRBV5-1; a weak D match, TRBD1 (6 bases). Germline V gene data show CDR1 as SGHRS and CDR2 as YFSETQ. V lost 0 bases to trimming and J lost 5 bases, with 15 bases between them. This CDR3 comprises 15 residues. The CDR3 loop is CASSLVSRGDDEQYF. The CDR3 DNA is TGCGCCAGCAGCTTGGTGAGCAGGGGAGATGACGAGCAGTACTTC.

This rearrangement joins TRBV7-2 to TRBJ1-6, with TRBD1 identical over 8 bases. Germline lookup yields CDR1 SGHTA and CDR2 FQGNSA. The ends lost 6 bases at V and 10 bases at J; junction bases unmatched: 8. The CDR3 covers 14 residues. This CDR3 is CASRKDREDSPLHF. The DNA of the CDR3 is TGTGCCAGCAGGAAGGACAGGGAGGACTCACCCCTCCACTTT.

The gene calls are TRBV4-1 and TRBJ2-1; the D gene is possibly TRBD1 (5 bases). Trimming pared 0 bases from V and 4 bases from J, leaving 25 bases between. CDR3 length equals 20 residues. Germline V CDR1 and CDR2: MGHRA, YSYEKL. CDR3 DNA: TGCGCCAGCAGCCAAGACCCAAGGGGCCTCATCCCAACCTTATACAATGAGCAGTTCTTC. Protein sequence: CASSQDPRGLIPTLYNEQFF.

This clone appeared many times. The chain carries TRBV4-2 and TRBJ1-4; no firm D call. Germline V CDR1 and CDR2: LGHNA, YNFKEQ. The CDR3 spans 13 residues. The V end was cut by 0 bases, the J end by 8 bases, with 7 bases between. CDR3 region: CASSQEGGEKLFF. As DNA, the CDR3 is TGTGCCAGCAGCCAAGAGGGAGGGGAAAAACTGTTTTTT.

The chain has TRBV28 and TRBJ1-2, with D perhaps matching TRBD1 (6 bases). CDR1 and CDR2 (germline): MDHEN, SYDVKM. CDR3 length: 14 residues. Trimming took 2 bases from V and 6 from J, leaving 13 bases between them. DNA of the CDR3: TGTGCCAGCAGTTTACTTCGCAGGGGCAATGGCTACACCTTC. It yields the protein CASSLLRRGNGYTF.

This sequence joins TRBV19 and TRBJ1-2; no definite D call. The CDR3 runs 14 residues. The germline V gene encodes CDR1 LNHDA and CDR2 SQIVND (reference sequence). Trimming removed 0 bases at V and 3 bases at J, with 8 bases between. The CDR3 region has the DNA TGTGCCAGTAGTATAGAAAAATTCGACTATGGCTACACCTTC. Translation: CASSIEKFDYGYTF.

This chain connects TRBV21-1 to TRBJ2-2; the table gives TRBD2 as D, unverified against the DNA. TRBV21-1 constitutes a pseudogene. This CDR3 region has 14 residues. CDR3 loop: CASSVGTRGSELFF. The CDR3 region has the DNA TGTGCCAGCAGCGTAGGGACTAGGGGTTCCGAGCTGTTTTTT.

The genes are TRBV3-1 (or the pseudogene TRBV3-2) and TRBJ1-5; possible D gene TRBD1, 6 bases. This CDR3 region has 14 residues. V lost 4 bases to trimming and J lost 9 bases, with 16 bases between them. Per the germline V gene, CDR1 is LGHDT and CDR2 is YNNKEL (reference sequence). The CDR3 is CASSPTGQSSPQHF. The CDR3 nucleotides read TGTGCCAGCAGCCCGACAGGTCAATCATCGCCCCAGCATTTT.

This clone appeared a single time. The rearrangement joins TRBV5-1 to TRBJ1-2, with D tentatively TRBD1 (6 bases). This CDR3 spans 15 amino acids. V was trimmed by 0 bases and J by 5 bases, leaving 14 bases between them. Germline V gene data show CDR1 as SGHRS and CDR2 as YFSETQ. The CDR3 region is CASSLDQGIVYGYTF. CDR3 DNA sequence: TGCGCCAGCAGCTTGGACCAGGGGATAGTTTATGGCTACACCTTC.

The rearrangement joins TRBV4-1 to TRBJ1-2, with 8 bases identical to TRBD1. With 2 bases clipped from V and 7 bases from J, the junction kept 9 bases outside the gene matches. Germline values: CDR1 MGHRA, CDR2 YSYEKL. The CDR3 covers 15 residues. CDR3 DNA sequence: TGCGCCAGCAGCCAAATACAGGGGGAGCTGGGTGGCTACACCTTC. It yields the protein CASSQIQGELGGYTF.

This clone was observed once. The chain is built from TRBV4-1 and TRBJ1-2; D unresolved. Between the trimmed V and J ends, which lost 4 bases and 6 bases, there was a span of 24 bases. The CDR3 contains 17 residues. Germline CDR1 is MGHRA and CDR2 is YSYEKL. Written as DNA, the CDR3 is TGCGCCAGCAGCCTCGAGGGCCTAGGAAAGGGCACTCATGGCTACACCTTC. Its protein product is CASSLEGLGKGTHGYTF.

The CDR3 nucleotides are TGTGCCAGCAGTTTAACTAGGTCGATGAACACTGAAGCTTTCTTT. Its translation is CASSLTRSMNTEAFF. The chain links TRBV28 to TRBJ1-1; D is uncertain. This CDR3 spans 15 amino acids. Germline assignment: CDR1 MDHEN and CDR2 SYDVKM. The V and J ends lost 2 bases and 0 bases respectively, with 10 bases between them.

The V call is TRBV9, the J call TRBJ1-2, with D tentatively TRBD1 (6 bases). Trimming removed 6 bases at V and 0 bases at J, with 6 bases between. The germline gives CDR1 SGDLS, CDR2 YYNGEE. The CDR3 is 12 amino acids. As DNA, the CDR3 is TGTGCCAGCAACAGGGCTAACTATGGCTACACCTTC. Encoded protein: CASNRANYGYTF.

The V call is TRBV6-4, the J call TRBJ2-1; 7 bases align to TRBD2. This CDR3 contains 15 residues. With V trimmed by 6 bases and J by 0 bases, 5 bases remained unmatched. Germline-derived CDR1 and CDR2 are MRHNA and SNTAGT. The DNA of the CDR3 is TGTGCCAGCAGAGCGGGACTCGGCTCCTACAATGAGCAGTTCTTC. The encoded protein is CASRAGLGSYNEQFF.

The chain combines TRBV7-2 with TRBJ2-4; 13 bases are a match to TRBD2. There are 16 residues in the CDR3. Trimming cost V 1 base and J 8 bases; bases outside gene matches: 5. Germline V gene sequence: CDR1 SGHTA, CDR2 FQGNSA. In DNA, the CDR3 is TGTGCCAGCAGCTTAGTCCGACTAGCGGGAGGTGACATTCAGTACTTC. This gives the protein CASSLVRLAGGDIQYF.

The J gene is TRBJ1-5, the V gene TRBV28; TRBD1 matches 8 bases. Germline trimming cut 3 bases from V and 6 bases from J; bases unmatched to any gene: 7. The CDR3 spans 15 residues. From germline, CDR1 is MDHEN and CDR2 SYDVKM. Here the CDR3 reads CASSFGQGRTQPQHF. The CDR3 DNA reads TGTGCCAGCAGTTTCGGACAGGGACGGACTCAGCCCCAGCATTTT. Filled out from reference TRBV28 and TRBJ1-5, the complete variable domain reads DVKVTQSSRYLVKRTGEKVFLECVQDMDHENMFWYRQDPGLGLRLIYFSYDVKMKEKGDIPEGYSVSREKKERFSLILESASTNQTSMYLCASSFGQGRTQPQHFGDGTRLSIL.

The V gene is TRBV5-1, the J gene TRBJ2-1, with 10 bases that match TRBD1. Germline assignment: CDR1 SGHRS and CDR2 YFSETQ. V lost 4 bases to trimming and J lost 4 bases; unmatched junction nucleotides: 5. The CDR3 is 15 residues long. CDR3 amino acids: CASSPDRGQYNEQFF. The CDR3 coding sequence is TGCGCCAGCAGCCCTGACAGGGGGCAGTACAATGAGCAGTTCTTC.

The chain couples TRBV27 to TRBJ1-2, with D tentatively TRBD1 (6 bases). This CDR3 region has 17 residues. Germline lookup yields CDR1 MNHEY and CDR2 SMNVEV (reference sequence). Between the trimmed V and J ends, which lost 1 base and 3 bases, there was a span of 18 bases. The CDR3 loop reads CASSLFPGRGVDYGYTF. In DNA form, the CDR3 reads TGTGCCAGCAGTTTATTTCCGGGCAGGGGCGTCGACTATGGCTACACCTTC.

The chain has TRBV27 and TRBJ2-7; D is perhaps TRBD2 (5 bases). The germline CDR1 and CDR2 sequences are MNHEY and SMNVEV (reference sequence). CDR3 length: 14 amino acids. V shed 6 bases and J shed 1 base, with 13 bases lying between them. The CDR3 bases are TGTGCCAGCAGCCTTTACCGGGGTTCCTACGAGCAGTACTTC. Translated: CASSLYRGSYEQYF.

The rearrangement links TRBV7-9 to TRBJ1-4; 8 bases fit TRBD1. V trimming: 1 base; J trimming: 7 bases; junction bases outside the gene matches: 5. Germline CDR1 SEHNR, CDR2 FQNEAQ (reference sequence). There are 15 residues in the CDR3. The CDR3 loop is CASSLGTGYPEKLFF. CDR3 bases: TGTGCCAGCAGCTTAGGGACAGGGTATCCTGAAAAACTGTTTTTT. The entire variable domain, with the rest obtained from reference TRBV7-9 and TRBJ1-4, is as follows: DTGVSQNPRHKITKRGQNVTFRCDPISEHNRLYWYRQTLGQGPEFLTYFQNEAQLEKSRLLSDRFSAERPKGSFSTLEIQRTEQGDSAMYLCASSLGTGYPEKLFFGSGTQLSVL.

V and J are TRBV2 and TRBJ2-2, with TRBD1 matching 8 bases. The CDR3 is 18 amino acids. In germline, CDR1 is SNHLY, CDR2 FYNNEI. Germline trimming cut 2 bases from V and 6 bases from J; bases unmatched to any gene: 14. The CDR3 here is CASSETAGGSSISGELFF. The CDR3 bases are TGTGCCAGCAGTGAAACGGCAGGGGGCTCCTCTATCTCCGGGGAGCTGTTTTTT.

The rearrangement joins TRBV4-3 to TRBJ2-7, with no clear D. The CDR3 contains 14 residues. The ends were cut back, 0 bases at V and 7 bases at J, with 13 bases in the middle. CDR1 and CDR2 from the germline V gene are LGHNA and YSLEER. This CDR3 reads CASSQELTQREQYF. Written as DNA, the CDR3 is TGCGCCAGCAGCCAAGAATTAACCCAGCGAGAGCAGTACTTC.

V gene TRBV4-3 combines with J gene TRBJ2-5; possibly TRBD2 for D (6 bases). Looked up from germline, CDR1 is LGHNA and CDR2 is YSLEER. V was clipped by 1 base and J by 4 bases, with 13 bases between them. This CDR3 has 15 amino acids. In DNA form, the CDR3 reads TGCGCCAGCAGCCAAGGAGCGGTGGGAGGAGAGACCCAGTACTTC. Protein sequence: CASSQGAVGGETQYF.

The chain employs TRBV5-4 and TRBJ2-3, with 7 bases that match TRBD1. The J segment lost 2 bases and the V segment lost 2 bases, leaving 5 bases of the junction unmatched. The CDR3 covers 15 residues. The germline V gene encodes CDR1 SGHNT and CDR2 YYREEE (reference sequence). CDR3 nucleotide sequence: TGTGCCAGCAGCTTTGGGGGACAGTCCACAGATACGCAGTATTTT. Its translation: CASSFGGQSTDTQYF. Combining the CDR3 with reference TRBV5-4 and TRBJ2-3 gives the whole variable domain ETGVTQSPTHLIKTRGQQVTLRCSSQSGHNTVSWYQQALGQGPQFIFQYYREEENGRGNFPPRFSGLQFPNYSSELNVNALELDDSALYLCASSFGGQSTDTQYFGPGTRLTVL.